These 32 T cell receptor beta chains came from one sample sequenced in a study of beta chain features in type 1 diabetes. Findings of the study overall: TCRB CDR3 length was moderately but significantly reduced in all four CD4+ subsets of Type 1 diabetes patients.

No antigen has been assigned to these receptors. As every portion of the isolated RNA was reverse transcribed, the sequencing read expressed TCRB transcripts. Libraries were prepared by immunoSEQ multiplex PCR; TCRdb keeps only in-frame clonotypes and omits some of them. In the table there are hundreds of thousands of clones, around 16% of which are singletons. Material: naive CD4+ T cells from blood. The receptors here all came from a young man with type 1 diabetes.

The count of this clone is one. The chain links TRBV7-2 to TRBJ2-1; 7 bases map to TRBD1. The V gene end was trimmed by 1 base and the J gene end by 9 bases; junction bases not matched to a gene: 6. Germline-derived CDR1 and CDR2 are SGHTA and FQGNSA. The CDR3 is 14 amino acids. CDR3 protein: CASSLGQGSGEQFF. The DNA of the CDR3 is TGTGCCAGCAGCTTAGGACAGGGATCGGGTGAGCAGTTCTTC.

The genes are TRBV30 and TRBJ2-4, with 7 bases matching TRBD2. V was clipped by 4 bases and J by 7 bases; unmatched bases: 7. The CDR3 loop spans 13 amino acids. Germline V gene sequence: CDR1 GTSNPN, CDR2 SVGIG (reference sequence). This CDR3 is CAWIERGRNIQYF. The CDR3 DNA sequence: TGTGCCTGGATAGAGCGGGGTCGGAACATTCAGTACTTC.

V and J are TRBV14 and TRBJ1-1; TRBD1 matches 7 bases. With V trimmed by 6 bases and J by 7 bases, 2 bases remained unmatched. From germline, CDR1 is SGHDN and CDR2 FVKESK. The CDR3 loop spans 11 amino acids. This chain's CDR3 is CASSYRGEAFF. In DNA, the CDR3 is TGTGCCAGCAGTTACAGGGGTGAAGCTTTCTTT.

This clone was seen more than once but under ten times. The chain has TRBV6-6 and TRBJ1-1, with D unclear. The V end was cut by 5 bases, the J end by 1 base, with 11 bases between. CDR1 is MNHNY, CDR2 SVGAGI, per germline (reference sequence). The CDR3 contains 14 residues. The CDR3 sequence: CASSTVGGNTEAFF. The CDR3 DNA sequence: TGTGCCAGCAGTACGGTCGGAGGGAACACTGAAGCTTTCTTT.

This clone has more than one count but fewer than ten. The genes are TRBV30 and TRBJ1-1; 7 bases are a match to TRBD1. J lost 7 bases, V lost 3 bases, and 14 bases had no gene match. CDR3 length equals 15 residues. The germline gives CDR1 GTSNPN, CDR2 SVGIG (reference sequence). For the CDR3, the DNA is TGTGCCTGGAGCGAACTAGACAGGGACTCAATTGAAGCTTTCTTT. Translation: CAWSELDRDSIEAFF. The full variable domain, in which reference TRBV30 and TRBJ1-1 provide the parts outside the CDR3, is SQTIHQWPATLVQPVGSPLSLECTVEGTSNPNLYWYRQAAGRGLQLLFYSVGIGQISSEVPQNLSASRPQDRQFILSSKKLLLSDSGFYLCAWSELDRDSIEAFFGQGTRLTVV.

The V gene is TRBV11-2, the J gene TRBJ2-3; 14 nucleotides agree with TRBD2. This CDR3 region has 18 residues. The V gene's germline CDR1 is SGHAT and CDR2 FQNNGV. The J segment lost 4 bases and the V segment lost 5 bases, leaving 11 bases of the junction unmatched. CDR3 protein: CASSQRTSGGTLADTQYF. The DNA for the CDR3 is TGTGCCAGCAGCCAACGGACTAGCGGGGGGACTTTGGCAGATACGCAGTATTTT.

The rearrangement links TRBV15 to TRBJ2-1; 9 bases match TRBD2. Germline CDR1 and CDR2: LNHNV and YYDKDF (reference sequence). The CDR3 totals 19 residues. Trimming at V came to 0 bases and at J to 5 bases, leaving 14 bases not matched to a gene. CDR3 sequence (DNA): TGTGCCACCAGCAGAGACCGGCAACTTCTGCGGGGGGGACACAATGAGCAGTTCTTC. Amino acid sequence: CATSRDRQLLRGGHNEQFF.

This clone appeared a few times. V is TRBV15 and J is TRBJ2-5, with 8 bases lining up with TRBD1. The J call may be mistaken, given a closer DNA end match to TRBJ2-7. The CDR3 is 14 amino acids. Per germline, CDR1 LNHNV and CDR2 YYDKDF (reference sequence). The CDR3 spells CATSRVPGGNEQYF. The CDR3, as DNA: TGTGCCACCAGCAGAGTCCCAGGGGGCAACGAGCAGTACTTC.

This clone was observed a handful of times. V and J are TRBV5-1 and TRBJ2-1; 7 nucleotides align to TRBD2. J was trimmed by 4 bases and V by 0 bases; bases with no gene match: 4. The CDR3 spans 15 residues. The germline V gene has CDR1 SGHRS and CDR2 YFSETQ. The CDR3, as DNA: TGCGCCAGCAGCTTGGGGCGGGGACTATACAATGAGCAGTTCTTC. Translating it yields CASSLGRGLYNEQFF.

J is TRBJ1-2 and V is TRBV7-9; no reliable D call. Germline V gene data show CDR1 as SEHNR and CDR2 as FQNEAQ (reference sequence). V gave up 5 bases and J gave up 1 base, with 11 bases separating them. The CDR3 consists of 14 residues. CDR3: CASSQSTVNYGYTF. For the CDR3, the DNA is TGTGCCAGCAGCCAATCCACAGTTAACTATGGCTACACCTTC. Based on the CDR3 plus reference TRBV7-9 and TRBJ1-2, the full variable domain is DTGVSQNPRHKITKRGQNVTFRCDPISEHNRLYWYRQTLGQGPEFLTYFQNEAQLEKSRLLSDRFSAERPKGSFSTLEIQRTEQGDSAMYLCASSQSTVNYGYTFGSGTRLTVV.

J is TRBJ2-1 and V is TRBV19; no reliable D call. Germline assignment: CDR1 LNHDA and CDR2 SQIVND (reference sequence). V was clipped by 5 bases and J by 6 bases, with 11 bases between them. This CDR3 comprises 13 residues. DNA for the CDR3: TGTGCCAGTAGTCCTGTTCCTACCAATGAGCAGTTCTTC. Amino acid sequence: CASSPVPTNEQFF.

V usage is TRBV7-2 and J usage is TRBJ2-3; D is possibly TRBD1 (6 bases). This CDR3 comprises 16 residues. Trimming pared 6 bases from V and 0 bases from J, leaving 16 bases between. The germline gives CDR1 SGHTA, CDR2 FQGNSA. The DNA for the CDR3 is TGTGCCAGCAGAAATCAGACAGGAGTAAGCACAGATACGCAGTATTTT. The encoded protein is CASRNQTGVSTDTQYF.

This clone was seen a few times. V usage is TRBV2 and J usage is TRBJ1-1; D is unclear. CDR1 is SNHLY and CDR2 is FYNNEI in the germline V gene. The CDR3 covers 13 residues. The V end lost 4 bases, the J end lost 1 base, and 7 bases lay between the germline ends. The CDR3 sequence is CASSGGRNTEAFF. The CDR3 nucleotides are TGTGCCAGCAGTGGAGGGCGGAACACTGAAGCTTTCTTT.

This clone was observed a handful of times. J is TRBJ2-1 and V is TRBV7-9; D is perhaps TRBD1 (5 bases). The V gene lost 10 bases and the J gene lost 6 bases, with 16 bases spanning the gap. This CDR3 has 13 residues. CDR1 is SEHNR and CDR2 is FQNEAQ in the germline V gene (reference sequence). The CDR3 is CAIVKGAGNEQFF. The CDR3 region has the DNA TGTGCCATCGTCAAAGGGGCTGGCAATGAGCAGTTCTTC.

This sequence joins TRBV2 and TRBJ2-1, with 8 bases lining up with TRBD2. V shed 7 bases, J shed 6 bases, and the junction held 2 bases outside the gene matches. The germline V gene encodes CDR1 SNHLY and CDR2 FYNNEI. The length of the CDR3 is 12 residues. In DNA, the CDR3 is TGTGCCAGCACCCGGGAGGGCAATGAGCAGTTCTTC. It is translated as CASTREGNEQFF. Supplemented by reference TRBV2 and TRBJ2-1, the full variable domain reads EPEVTQTPSHQVTQMGQEVILRCVPISNHLYFYWYRQILGQKVEFLVSFYNNEISEKSEIFDDQFSVERPDGSNFTLKIRSTKLEDSAMYFCASTREGNEQFFGPGTRLTVL.

The chain recombines TRBV9 with TRBJ2-5, with a possible D match to TRBD1 (7 bases). Germline CDR1 reads SGDLS; CDR2 reads YYNGEE. The CDR3 consists of 14 residues. V lost 5 bases and J 6 bases, leaving 17 bases between the germline ends. CDR3 in amino acids: CASSLDRAGQTQYF. The CDR3 DNA follows: TGTGCCAGCAGTCTAGACAGGGCGGGGCAGACCCAGTACTTC.

This clone was seen only a few times. V is TRBV11-2 and J is TRBJ2-7; possibly TRBD1 for D (5 bases). CDR1 and CDR2 from the germline V gene are SGHAT and FQNNGV. The CDR3 spans 14 residues. Trimming removed 5 bases from V and 3 bases from J, with 14 bases in between. As DNA, the CDR3 is TGTGCCAGCAGCCCAAGGGGCCTTGACTACGAGCAGTACTTC. Its protein product is CASSPRGLDYEQYF. The whole variable domain, remainder taken from reference TRBV11-2 and TRBJ2-7, is EAGVAQSPRYKIIEKRQSVAFWCNPISGHATLYWYQQILGQGPKLLIQFQNNGVVDDSQLPKDRFSAERLKGVDSTLKIQPAKLEDSAVYLCASSPRGLDYEQYFGPGTRLTVT.

This clone was found a few times. V and J are TRBV11-2 and TRBJ2-7, with D hard to call. V lost 0 bases and J 7 bases, leaving 7 bases between the germline ends. This CDR3 contains 12 residues. Germline V gene lookup returns CDR1 SGHAT and CDR2 FQNNGV. Here the CDR3 reads CASSLDREEQYF. Written as DNA, the CDR3 is TGTGCCAGCAGCTTAGATCGCGAGGAGCAGTACTTC.

This clone has more than one count but fewer than ten. The chain couples TRBV27 to TRBJ2-3, with D tentatively TRBD2 (5 bases). CDR1 and CDR2 from the germline V gene are MNHEY and SMNVEV (reference sequence). The CDR3 is 14 residues long. V lost 7 bases and J lost 0, with 11 bases in between. CDR3 coding DNA: TGTGCCAGCAAATTACTAGTAAGCACAGATACGCAGTATTTT. This sequence encodes CASKLLVSTDTQYF.

This clone was detected a few times. The V and J genes are TRBV28 and TRBJ1-2; 8 nucleotides match TRBD1. After removal of 6 bases from V and 3 bases from J, the junction contained 9 bases not matched to a gene. CDR3 length: 15 amino acids. Germline V gene sequence: CDR1 MDHEN, CDR2 SYDVKM. The CDR3 reads CASSQGQGVYYGYTF. The CDR3 bases are TGTGCCAGCAGCCAAGGACAGGGAGTATACTATGGCTACACCTTC.

This clone was counted a few times. The V call is TRBV20-1, the J call TRBJ2-7; possible D gene TRBD1, 5 bases. The germline CDR1 and CDR2 sequences are DFQATT and SNEGSKA (reference sequence). V was pared by 6 bases and J by 2 bases, with 8 bases between. The CDR3 contains 11 residues. CDR3 in DNA: TGCAGTGCCGCGACAGCCTACGAGCAGTACTTC. Its translation: CSAATAYEQYF.

The V gene is TRBV23-1, the J gene TRBJ1-5, with 7 bases that match TRBD1. TRBV23-1 is reported as an ORF; its role is uncertain. The CDR3 is 16 residues long. The V and J ends lost 7 bases and 0 bases, in that order; junction bases with no gene match: 9. The CDR3 nucleotides are TGCGCCAGCACGCAAGGGACAGATTTTAGCAATCAGCCCCAGCATTTT. Protein product: CASTQGTDFSNQPQHF.

The chain combines TRBV29-1 with TRBJ1-2, with D perhaps TRBD1 (5 bases). The CDR3 has 13 amino acids. Trimming pared 2 bases from V and 4 bases from J, leaving 11 bases between. Germline V gives CDR1 SQVTM, CDR2 ANQGSEA. The CDR3 DNA is TGCAGCGTTGAAAAGGGGATCGGCTATGGCTACACCTTC. It translates to CSVEKGIGYGYTF. Using reference TRBV29-1 and TRBJ1-2 for the parts outside the CDR3, the full variable domain is SAVISQKPSRDICQRGTSLTIQCQVDSQVTMMFWYRQQPGQSLTLIATANQGSEATYESGFVIDKFPISRPNLTFSTLTVSNMSPEDSSIYLCSVEKGIGYGYTFGSGTRLTVV.

The rearrangement links TRBV30 to TRBJ1-1; D is perhaps TRBD1 (5 bases). The CDR3 consists of 14 residues. Germline CDR1 reads GTSNPN; CDR2 reads SVGIG (reference sequence). The V end was cut by 1 base, the J end by 3 bases, with 12 bases between. The CDR3 nucleotides read TGTGCCTGGAGTGGTACGGACAAGTACACTGAAGCTTTCTTT. Translated, it gives CAWSGTDKYTEAFF.

This clone was found a few times. The chain has TRBV9 and TRBJ2-7; D unresolved. The CDR3 spans 13 residues. Trimming took 5 bases from V and 6 from J, leaving 15 bases between them. Germline V CDR1 and CDR2: SGDLS, YYNGEE. Here the CDR3 DNA reads TGTGCCAGCAGTGAATTTGACGCGGCCGAGCAGTACTTC. Its translation is CASSEFDAAEQYF. The full variable domain, completed using reference TRBV9 and TRBJ2-7, is DSGVTQTPKHLITATGQRVTLRCSPRSGDLSVYWYQQSLDQGLQFLIQYYNGEERAKGNILERFSAQQFPDLHSELNLSSLELGDSALYFCASSEFDAAEQYFGPGTRLTVT.

This clone has a handful of counts. The genes are TRBV20-1 and TRBJ2-3; 8 bases are a match to TRBD2. V dropped 6 bases and J dropped 6; count of bases not matched to a gene: 2. The CDR3 runs to 11 residues. Germline lookup yields CDR1 DFQATT and CDR2 SNEGSKA (reference sequence). The CDR3: CSAREGDTQYF. The CDR3 DNA is TGCAGTGCACGGGAGGGTGATACGCAGTATTTT.

The V gene is TRBV28, the J gene TRBJ1-2; the D gene is possibly TRBD1 (5 bases). Germline CDR1 is MDHEN and CDR2 is SYDVKM. CDR3 length: 13 amino acids. Trimming took 4 bases from V and 3 from J, leaving 9 bases between them. The CDR3 spells CASSSWGDYGYTF. The CDR3, as DNA: TGTGCCAGCAGTTCGTGGGGGGACTATGGCTACACCTTC.

The sample holds a few counts of this clone. The chain uses TRBV4-3 and TRBJ1-5; D gene ambiguous. The V gene's germline CDR1 is LGHNA and CDR2 YSLEER. This CDR3 is built from 15 residues. Trimming stripped 3 bases from V and 4 bases from J, with 13 bases between. In DNA form, the CDR3 reads TGCGCCAGCAGCCAGGACGGACTTGGTAATCAGCCCCAGCATTTT. The encoded protein is CASSQDGLGNQPQHF.

The gene calls are TRBV5-6 and TRBJ1-2, with TRBD1 as a possible D gene (6 bases). The germline V gene encodes CDR1 SGHDT and CDR2 YYEEEE. The CDR3 loop spans 14 amino acids. The V gene lost 4 bases and the J gene lost 2 bases, with 12 bases spanning the gap. CDR3 in DNA: TGTGCCAGCAGCCAACCCGGACAGAACTATGGCTACACCTTC. Its translation: CASSQPGQNYGYTF. Together with reference TRBV5-6 and TRBJ1-2, the CDR3 gives the full variable domain: DAGVTQSPTHLIKTRGQQVTLRCSPKSGHDTVSWYQQALGQGPQFIFQYYEEEERQRGNFPDRFSGHQFPNYSSELNVNALLLGDSALYLCASSQPGQNYGYTFGSGTRLTVV.

The V gene is TRBV6-4, the J gene TRBJ2-1, with 7 bases aligning to TRBD1. J was trimmed by 7 bases and V by 8 bases; bases with no gene match: 14. Germline CDR1 reads MRHNA; CDR2 reads SNTAGT. CDR3 length equals 15 residues. The CDR3 is CASRTGQGENNEQFF. The CDR3 DNA is TGTGCCAGCCGGACAGGCCAAGGGGAAAATAATGAGCAGTTCTTC.

This chain connects TRBV9 to TRBJ2-1, with TRBD2 identical over 9 bases. Losses at the gene ends were 5 bases for V and 9 bases for J; bases not matched to a gene: 21. From germline, CDR1 is SGDLS and CDR2 YYNGEE. The CDR3 totals 18 residues. As DNA, the CDR3 is TGTGCCAGCAGTTTCCAAAGCGGGGGGCTTCGCGCTGGCAGTGAGCAGTTCTTC. Translating gives CASSFQSGGLRAGSEQFF.

This clone came up a few times. The rearrangement uses TRBV7-6 and TRBJ2-5; D not resolved. Germline V gives CDR1 SGHVS, CDR2 FNYEAQ. This CDR3 is 14 amino acids long. V was pared by 2 bases and J by 1 base, with 8 bases between. This chain's CDR3 is CASSLSSVQETQYF. The CDR3, as DNA: TGTGCCAGCAGCTTATCTTCGGTCCAAGAGACCCAGTACTTC.